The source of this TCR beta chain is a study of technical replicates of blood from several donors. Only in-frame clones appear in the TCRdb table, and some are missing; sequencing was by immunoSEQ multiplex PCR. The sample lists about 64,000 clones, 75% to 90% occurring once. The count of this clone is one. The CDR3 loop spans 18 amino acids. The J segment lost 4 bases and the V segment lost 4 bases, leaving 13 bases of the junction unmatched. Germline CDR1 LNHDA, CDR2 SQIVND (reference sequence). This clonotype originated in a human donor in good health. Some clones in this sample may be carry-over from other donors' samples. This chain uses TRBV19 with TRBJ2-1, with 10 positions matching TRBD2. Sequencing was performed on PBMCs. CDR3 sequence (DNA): TGTGCCAGTAGTACCGTGGGTGGGCGAGCGGGGGGGTACAATGAGCAGTTCTTC. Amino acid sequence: CASSTVGGRAGGYNEQFF.